This TCR beta chain derives from a study of blood T cell repertoires in COVID-19. Measured with immunoSEQ multiplex PCR; TCRdb has only the in-frame clones, and not every one. This sample carries roughly 280,000 clones, 80% to 90% of them seen once, and the ten largest clones take approximately 4%. The CDR3 has 16 amino acids. Germline V lookup: CDR1 LGHDT, CDR2 YNNKEL (reference sequence). Concerning this clone: An end of the junction does not agree with germline; a read error may underlie this.

Material: PBMCs or T cells enriched from blood (not recorded which). The V call is TRBV3-1 (or the pseudogene TRBV3-2), the J call TRBJ1-6; tentative D call: TRBD1 (5 bases). The clonotype was recovered from a woman aged 30 to 39 with acute COVID-19. CDR3 nucleotide sequence: TGTGCCAGCAGCTTTGGGACGACTCTTGGGGGGTCACTCCTCCACTTT. It yields the protein CASSFGTTLGGSLLHF.